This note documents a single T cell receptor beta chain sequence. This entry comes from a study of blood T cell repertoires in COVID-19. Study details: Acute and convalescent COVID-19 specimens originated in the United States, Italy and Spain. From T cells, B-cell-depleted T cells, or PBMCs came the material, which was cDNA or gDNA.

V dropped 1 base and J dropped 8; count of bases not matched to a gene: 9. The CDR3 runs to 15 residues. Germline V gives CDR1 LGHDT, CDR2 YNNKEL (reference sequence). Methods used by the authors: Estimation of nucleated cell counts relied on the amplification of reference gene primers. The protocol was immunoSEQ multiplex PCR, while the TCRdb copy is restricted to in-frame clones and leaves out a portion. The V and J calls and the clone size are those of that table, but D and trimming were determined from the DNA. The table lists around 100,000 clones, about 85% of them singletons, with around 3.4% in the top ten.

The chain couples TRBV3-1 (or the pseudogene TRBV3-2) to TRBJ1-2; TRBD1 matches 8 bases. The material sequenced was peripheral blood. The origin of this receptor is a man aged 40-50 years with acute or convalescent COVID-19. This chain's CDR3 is CASSQGGQGERGYTF. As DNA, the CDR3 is TGTGCCAGCAGCCAAGGCGGACAGGGCGAGCGGGGCTACACCTTC.